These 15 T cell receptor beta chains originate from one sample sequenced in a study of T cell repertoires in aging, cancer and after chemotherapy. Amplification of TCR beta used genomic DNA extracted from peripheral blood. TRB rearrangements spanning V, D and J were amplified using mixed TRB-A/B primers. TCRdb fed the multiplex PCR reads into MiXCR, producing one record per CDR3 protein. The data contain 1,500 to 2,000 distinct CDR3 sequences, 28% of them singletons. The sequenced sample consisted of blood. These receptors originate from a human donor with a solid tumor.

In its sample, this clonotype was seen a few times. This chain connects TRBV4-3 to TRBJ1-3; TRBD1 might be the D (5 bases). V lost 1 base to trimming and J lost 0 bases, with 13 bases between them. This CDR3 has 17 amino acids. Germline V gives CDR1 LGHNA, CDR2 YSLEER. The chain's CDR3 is CASSQAWGVLSGNTIYF. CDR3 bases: TGCGCCAGCAGCCAAGCTTGGGGGGTTCTCTCTGGAAACACCATATATTTT.

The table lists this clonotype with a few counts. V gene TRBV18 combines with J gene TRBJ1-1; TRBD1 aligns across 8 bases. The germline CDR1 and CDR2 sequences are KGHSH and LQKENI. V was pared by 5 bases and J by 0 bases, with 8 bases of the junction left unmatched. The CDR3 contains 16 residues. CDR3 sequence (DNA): TGTGCCAGCTCATCAACCTCGACAGGGGTGAACACTGAAGCTTTCTTT. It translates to CASSSTSTGVNTEAFF.

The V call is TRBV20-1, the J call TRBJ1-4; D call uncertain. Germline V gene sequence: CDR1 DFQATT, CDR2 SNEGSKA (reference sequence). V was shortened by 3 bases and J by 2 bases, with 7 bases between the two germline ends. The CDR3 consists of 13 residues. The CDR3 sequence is CSARRPTNEKLFF. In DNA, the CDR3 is TGCAGTGCTAGGCGTCCCACTAATGAAAAACTGTTTTTT.

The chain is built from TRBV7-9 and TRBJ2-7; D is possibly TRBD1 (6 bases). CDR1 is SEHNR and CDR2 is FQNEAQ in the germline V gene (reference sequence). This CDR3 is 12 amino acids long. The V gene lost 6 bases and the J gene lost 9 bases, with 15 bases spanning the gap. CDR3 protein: CASSHSGQSQYF. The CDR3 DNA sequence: TGTGCCAGCAGTCATTCTGGACAGTCGCAGTACTTC.

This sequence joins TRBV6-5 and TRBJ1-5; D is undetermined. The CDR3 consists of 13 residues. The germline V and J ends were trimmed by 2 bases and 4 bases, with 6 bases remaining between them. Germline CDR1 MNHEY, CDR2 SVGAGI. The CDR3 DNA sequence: TGTGCCAGCAGTTACGTGGCTAATCAGCCCCAGCATTTT. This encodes CASSYVANQPQHF.

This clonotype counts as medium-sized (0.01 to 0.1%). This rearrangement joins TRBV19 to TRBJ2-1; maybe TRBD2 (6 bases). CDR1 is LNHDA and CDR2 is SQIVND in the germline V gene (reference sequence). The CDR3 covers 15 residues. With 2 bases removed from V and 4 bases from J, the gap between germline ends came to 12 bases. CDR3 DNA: TGTGCCAGTAGTATACAATTGGCGGGGTACAATGAGCAGTTCTTC. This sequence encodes CASSIQLAGYNEQFF. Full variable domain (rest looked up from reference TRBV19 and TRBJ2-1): DGGITQSPKYLFRKEGQNVTLSCEQNLNHDAMYWYRQDPGQGLRLIYYSQIVNDFQKGDIAEGYSVSREKKESFPLTVTSAQKNPTAFYLCASSIQLAGYNEQFFGPGTRLTVL.

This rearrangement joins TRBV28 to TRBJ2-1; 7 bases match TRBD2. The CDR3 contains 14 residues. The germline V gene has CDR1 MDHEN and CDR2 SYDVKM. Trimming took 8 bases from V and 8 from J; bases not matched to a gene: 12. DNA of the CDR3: TGTGCCAGCGGCGTGGGCGGGAGTGTCTATGAGCAGTTCTTC. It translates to CASGVGGSVYEQFF.

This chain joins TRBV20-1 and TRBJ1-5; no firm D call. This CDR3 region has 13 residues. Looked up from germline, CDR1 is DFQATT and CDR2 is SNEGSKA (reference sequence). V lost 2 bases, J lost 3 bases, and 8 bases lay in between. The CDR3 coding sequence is TGCAGTGCTAGAAAAGAAGCCAATCAGCCCCAGCATTTT. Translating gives CSARKEANQPQHF.

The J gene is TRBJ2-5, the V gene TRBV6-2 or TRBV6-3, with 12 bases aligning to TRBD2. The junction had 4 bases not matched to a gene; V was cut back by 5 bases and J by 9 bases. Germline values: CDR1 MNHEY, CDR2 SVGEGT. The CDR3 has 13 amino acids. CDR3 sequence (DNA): TGTGCCAGCAGTCCAGGGACTAGCGGGCCCCAGTACTTC. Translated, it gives CASSPGTSGPQYF.

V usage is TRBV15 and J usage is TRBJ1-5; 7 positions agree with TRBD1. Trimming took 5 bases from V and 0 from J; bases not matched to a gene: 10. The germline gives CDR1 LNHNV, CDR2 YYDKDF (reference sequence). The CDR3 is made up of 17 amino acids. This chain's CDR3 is CATSAGQAPYSNQPQHF. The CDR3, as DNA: TGTGCCACCAGCGCTGGACAGGCCCCATATAGCAATCAGCCCCAGCATTTT. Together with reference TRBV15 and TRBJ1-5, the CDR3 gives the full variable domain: DAMVIQNPRYQVTQFGKPVTLSCSQTLNHNVMYWYQQKSSQAPKLLFHYYDKDFNNEADTPDNFQSRRPNTSFCFLDIRSPGLGDTAMYLCATSAGQAPYSNQPQHFGDGTRLSIL.

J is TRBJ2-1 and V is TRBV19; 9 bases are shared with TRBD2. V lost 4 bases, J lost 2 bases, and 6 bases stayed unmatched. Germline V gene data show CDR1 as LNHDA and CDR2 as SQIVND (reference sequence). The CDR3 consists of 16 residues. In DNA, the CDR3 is TGTGCCAGTAGTACCCCCGGCGGGAGGGCCTACAATGAGCAGTTCTTC. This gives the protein CASSTPGGRAYNEQFF.

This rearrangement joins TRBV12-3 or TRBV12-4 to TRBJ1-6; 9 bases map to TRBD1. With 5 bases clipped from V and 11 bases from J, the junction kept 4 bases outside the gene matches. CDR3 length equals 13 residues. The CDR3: CASSGDRGTPLHF. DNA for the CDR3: TGTGCCAGCAGTGGAGACAGGGGGACACCCCTCCACTTT.

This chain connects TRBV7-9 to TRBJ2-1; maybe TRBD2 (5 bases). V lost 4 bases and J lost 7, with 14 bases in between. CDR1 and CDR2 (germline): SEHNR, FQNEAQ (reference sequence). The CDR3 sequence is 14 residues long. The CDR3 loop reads CASSSGLTRNEQFF. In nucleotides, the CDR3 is TGTGCCAGCAGCTCCGGACTCACCCGGAATGAGCAGTTCTTC.

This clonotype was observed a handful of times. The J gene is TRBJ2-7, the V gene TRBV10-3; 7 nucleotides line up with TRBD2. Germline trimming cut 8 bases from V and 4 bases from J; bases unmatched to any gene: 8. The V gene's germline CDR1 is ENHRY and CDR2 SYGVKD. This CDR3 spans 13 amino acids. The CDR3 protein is CAIGGGDGYEQYF. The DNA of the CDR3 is TGTGCCATCGGGGGGGGAGACGGGTACGAGCAGTACTTC.

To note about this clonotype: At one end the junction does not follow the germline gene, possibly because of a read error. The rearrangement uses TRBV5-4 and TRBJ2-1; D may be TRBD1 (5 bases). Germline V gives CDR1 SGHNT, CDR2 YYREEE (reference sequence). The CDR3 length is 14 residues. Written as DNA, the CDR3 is TGTGCCAGCAGCTCCCGGACATCCTACAATGAGCGGTTCTTC. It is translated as CASSSRTSYNERFF.